The clone carrying this TCR beta chain has more than one count but fewer than ten. The data originate from a study of cytomegalovirus exposure and HLA in healthy donors. PCR was performed using 60 Vbeta and 13 Jbeta primers. The protocol was immunoSEQ multiplex PCR, while the TCRdb copy is restricted to in-frame clones and leaves out a portion. The sample includes around 140,000 clones, 77% seen only once; the top ten take around 3.7%. The source is a male donor in good health and CMV-seronegative. Sequencing input: PBMCs.

CDR3 DNA: TGCGCCAGCAGCTTGGTTGGGGCGGAGCAGTACTTC. Amino acid sequence: CASSLVGAEQYF. V is TRBV5-1 and J is TRBJ2-7; weak D call: TRBD1 (5 bases). V lost 0 bases to trimming and J lost 7 bases, with 8 bases between them. Germline lookup yields CDR1 SGHRS and CDR2 YFSETQ. This CDR3 spans 12 amino acids.